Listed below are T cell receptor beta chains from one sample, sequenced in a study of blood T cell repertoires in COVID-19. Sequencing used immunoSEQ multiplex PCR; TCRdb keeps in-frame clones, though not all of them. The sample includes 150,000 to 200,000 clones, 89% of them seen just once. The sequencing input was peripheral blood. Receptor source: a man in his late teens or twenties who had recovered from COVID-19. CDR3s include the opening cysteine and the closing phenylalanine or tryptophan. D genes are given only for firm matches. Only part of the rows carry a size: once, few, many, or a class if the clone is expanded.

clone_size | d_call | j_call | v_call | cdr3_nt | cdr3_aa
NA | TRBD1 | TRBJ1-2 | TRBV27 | TGTGCCAGAACAGGGGACGACTATGGCTACACCTTC | CARTGDDYGYTF
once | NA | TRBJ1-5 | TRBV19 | TGTGCCAGTAGTATAGGTGGGGCATGGGGCAATCAGCCCCAGCATTTT | CASSIGGAWGNQPQHF
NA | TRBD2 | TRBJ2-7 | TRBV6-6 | TGTGCCAGCAGTTACAGTGGCGGGGGAGGACTTTTC | CASSYSGGGGLF
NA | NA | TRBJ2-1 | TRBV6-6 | TGTGCCAGCAGTTACACAGTAGAGCAGTTCTTC | CASSYTVEQFF
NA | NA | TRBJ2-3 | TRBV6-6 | TGTGCCAGCAGCTCCCCGGTAAATACGCAGTATTTT | CASSSPVNTQYF
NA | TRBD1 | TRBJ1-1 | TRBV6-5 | TGTGCCAGCAGGCTGGCAGGGGGGTTAAACACTGAAGCTTTCTTT | CASRLAGGLNTEAFF
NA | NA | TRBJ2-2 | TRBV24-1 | TGTGCCACCAGGAGCCAGGCGTCGGCCGGGGAGCTGTTTTTT | CATRSQASAGELFF
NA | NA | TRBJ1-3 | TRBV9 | TGTGCCAGCGGACCTGGACAGCCGCTCTCTGGAAACACCATATATTTT | CASGPGQPLSGNTIYF
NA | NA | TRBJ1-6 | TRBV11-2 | TGTGCCAGCAGCTTAGCGGGCAGGGGCTCACCCCTCCACTTT | CASSLAGRGSPLHF
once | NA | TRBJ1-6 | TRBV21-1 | TGTGCCAGCAGCACAAGACGAAAATGGGGGGAAGTTCCGCCTTGCTATAATTCACCCCTCCACTTT | CASSTRRKWGEVPPCYNSPLHF
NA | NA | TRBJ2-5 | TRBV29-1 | TGCAGCGGAACAGGGATGGGGGAGACCCAGTACTTC | CSGTGMGETQYF
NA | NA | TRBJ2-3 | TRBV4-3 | TGCGCCAGCAGCAGATTACTGGCAGGTAGTCGCGCAGATACGCAGTATTTT | CASSRLLAGSRADTQYF
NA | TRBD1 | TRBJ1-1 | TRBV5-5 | TGTGCCAGCAGCCCGTGGGGACAGACTTCGAACACTGAAGCTTTCTTT | CASSPWGQTSNTEAFF
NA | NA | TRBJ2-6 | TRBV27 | TGTGCCAGCTCTCCAGGAGGCTCTGGGGCCAACGTCCTGACTTTC | CASSPGGSGANVLTF
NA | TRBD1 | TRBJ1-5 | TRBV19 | TGTGCCAGTAGCCCCGGACAGGGTAGTCGTCAGCCCCAGCATTTT | CASSPGQGSRQPQHF
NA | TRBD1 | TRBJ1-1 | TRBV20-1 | TGCAGTGCTAGTAAGGTGTGGGGACAGGGGGACACTGAAGCTTTCTTT | CSASKVWGQGDTEAFF
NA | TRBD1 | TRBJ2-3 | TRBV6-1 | TGTGCCAGCAGTGAAATAATAACAGGGGTTAGCACAGATACGCAGTATTTT | CASSEIITGVSTDTQYF
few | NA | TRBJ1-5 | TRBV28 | TGTGCCAGCAGTTTACTTCCCGAGGCCCAGCATTTT | CASSLLPEAQHF
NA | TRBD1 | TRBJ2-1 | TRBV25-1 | TGTGCCAGCAGTGAATCAGGGACAGGGAACTACAATGAGCAGTTCTTC | CASSESGTGNYNEQFF
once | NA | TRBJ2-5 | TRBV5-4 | TGTGCCAGCAGCTTGGGAGGAGGACTAGGGGGACAAGAGACCCAGTACTTC | CASSLGGGLGGQETQYF
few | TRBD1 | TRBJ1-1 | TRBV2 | TGTGCCAGCAGTCCTCTGACAGGGATGAACACTGAAGCTTTCTTT | CASSPLTGMNTEAFF
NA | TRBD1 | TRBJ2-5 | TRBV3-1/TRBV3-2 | TGTGCCAGCAGCCTTCGGGACAGGGAACAAGAGACCCAGTACTTC | CASSLRDREQETQYF
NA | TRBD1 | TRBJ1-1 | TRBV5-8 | TGTGCCAGCAGCGTAGCCGGGACAGTTTACACTGAAGCTTTCTTT | CASSVAGTVYTEAFF
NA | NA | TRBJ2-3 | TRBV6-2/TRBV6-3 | TGTGCCAGCAGCGACAGCCCAGATACGCAGTATTTT | CASSDSPDTQYF
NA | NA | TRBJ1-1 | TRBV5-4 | TGTGCCAGCAGCCGGCACAGGGACAACACTGAAGCTTTCTTT | CASSRHRDNTEAFF
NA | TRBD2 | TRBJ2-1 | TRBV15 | TGTGCCACCAGCCGGGAGGATGAGCAGTTCTTC | CATSREDEQFF
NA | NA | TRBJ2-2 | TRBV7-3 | TGTGCCAGCAGACAGGACACCGGGGAGCTGTTTTTT | CASRQDTGELFF
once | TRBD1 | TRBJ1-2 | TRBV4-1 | TGCGCCAGCAGCCAAGACCCAGGGGGAGGCTACACCTTC | CASSQDPGGGYTF
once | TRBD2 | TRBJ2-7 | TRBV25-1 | TGTGCCAGCAGTACTCCGGGAGGGAGGTACGAGCAGTACTTC | CASSTPGGRYEQYF
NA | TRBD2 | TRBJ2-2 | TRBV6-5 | TGTGCCAGCAGTCGTAGCGGGAGTTATGCCGGGGAGCTGTTTTTT | CASSRSGSYAGELFF
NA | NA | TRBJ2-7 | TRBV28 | TGTGCCAGCACTTCCGGTATAAGTCAGGGGCCAACAGTGGGCTACGAGCAGTACTTC | CASTSGISQGPTVGYEQYF
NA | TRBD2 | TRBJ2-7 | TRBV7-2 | TGTGCCAGCAGCCCCACTAGCGGCACTATGGTTGAGCAGTACTTC | CASSPTSGTMVEQYF
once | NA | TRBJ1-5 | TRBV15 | TGTGCCACCAGCAGAGATAGAAGTAGCAATCAGCCCCAGCATTTT | CATSRDRSSNQPQHF
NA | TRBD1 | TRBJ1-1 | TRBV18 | TGTGCCAGCTCAACGGGACAGGGGAGGGTGAACACTGAAGCTTTCTTT | CASSTGQGRVNTEAFF
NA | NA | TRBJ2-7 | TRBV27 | TGTGCCAGCAGTTTAGCGGGTACCTCCTACGAGCAGTACTTC | CASSLAGTSYEQYF
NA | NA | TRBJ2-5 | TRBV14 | TGTGCCAGCAGCCAAGATTTTACACACCGGGGAAACCAAGAGACCCAGTACTTC | CASSQDFTHRGNQETQYF
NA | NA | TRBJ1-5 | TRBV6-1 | TGTGCCAGCAGTGACTTTAAACTCGGGAGACATCAGCCCCAGCATTTT | CASSDFKLGRHQPQHF
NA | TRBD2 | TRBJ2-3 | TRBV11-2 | TGTGCCAGCAGCTTAGATGGGGTAGCGGGAGGAGATACGCAGTATTTT | CASSLDGVAGGDTQYF
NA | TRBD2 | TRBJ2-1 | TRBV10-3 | TGTGCCATCAGCGGACTAGCGGTCCTCAATGAGCAGTTCTTC | CAISGLAVLNEQFF
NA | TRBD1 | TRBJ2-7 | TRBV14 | TGTGCCAGCAGCCAAGTCCCAGGGGGCTACGAGCAGTACTTC | CASSQVPGGYEQYF
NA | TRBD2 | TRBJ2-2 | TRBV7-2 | TGTGCCAGCAGCCTACAGCGGGAGGGGAGCGGGGAGCTGTTTTTT | CASSLQREGSGELFF
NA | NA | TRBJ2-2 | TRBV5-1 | TGCGCCAGCAGCCCCCAAGGGGGAGAATGGACCGGGGAGCTGTTTTTT | CASSPQGGEWTGELFF
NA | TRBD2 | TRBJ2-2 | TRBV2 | TGTGCCAGCACTATAGTTCCGGGACTAGCGGGATCAACCGGGGAGCTGTTTTTT | CASTIVPGLAGSTGELFF
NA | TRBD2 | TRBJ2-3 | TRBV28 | TGTGCCAGCAGTTTAAACCTAGCGGGATGGGCAGATACGCAGTATTTT | CASSLNLAGWADTQYF
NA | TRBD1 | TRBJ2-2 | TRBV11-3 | TGTGCCAGCAGCGGGACAGGGAACACCGGGGAGCTGTTTTTT | CASSGTGNTGELFF
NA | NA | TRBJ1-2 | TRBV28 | TGTGCCAGCAGCCTGGGTGAGAGGGGCTACACCTTC | CASSLGERGYTF